This TCR beta chain was sequenced during a study of cytomegalovirus exposure and HLA in healthy donors (dated by TCRdb to the late 2010s). Turning to the overall study: In an earlier analysis of several hundred of the donors, around 300 Gb of sequence data and approximately 100 million unique TCR beta sequences from about 180 million T cells were reported. Every discovery cohort repertoire had been produced on one sequencing platform. Donor age, sex, ethnicity and CMV serostatus were compiled alongside the repertoire data. The study aimed to test whether cataloging public T cell receptors could reveal signatures of past pathogen exposure. A later analysis re-examined previously published TCR beta repertoires from roughly 650 donors and added high-resolution HLA genotyping to investigate patterns of TCR occurrence. A separate validation cohort of 90 to 150 different subjects was used in addition to the approximately 640-subject first cohort. The later analysis used no new phenotypic data to find candidate immune exposures, relying instead on TCR beta sequences and their occurrence across donors. Typing coverage differed by locus: A, B, C, DRB1 and DQB1 were typed in roughly 629-640 donors, DQA1 in 500 to 550, DPA1 in 600 to 610, and DPB1 in around 440. Among the roughly 410 genotyped donors, about 83% belonged to the genetic ancestry cluster associated with self-reported Caucasian donors. A later genetic analysis took genome-wide SNP genotypes for about 55% of the roughly 670 donors and used that subset as a discovery cohort. An early release covering 500 to 750 HLA-typed donors comprised 250 to 350 gigabases of sequencing data and roughly 86 million unique TCR sequences. In an earlier analysis of 500 to 650 of the donors, high-throughput TCR beta sequencing was used to judge whether each TCR beta V gene segment behaved as functional or pseudogenic. Several DR-DQ haplotypes were treated as single units for association and clustering because of strong linkage in the cohort. Among around 400 genotyped donors of the cohort, an average of around 240,000 unique TCR beta nucleotide sequences were sequenced per donor, around a sixth of them non-productive. Class I and class II HLA loci were covered by the typing at four-digit resolution. The study used immunosequencing to profile the T cell repertoires of hundreds of subjects and linked those repertoires to cytomegalovirus serostatus. To predict cytomegalovirus infection status, the study combined high-throughput TCR immunosequencing, statistical association of individual TCRs with disease status, and machine learning. Summary of the overall study and its limitations: A total of 150 or so TCR beta chains were listed by the study as associated with cytomegalovirus. Presence/absence analyses assumed roughly uniform sequencing depth across donors, an assumption that may not hold. A later analysis found that TCR association rates varied across HLA loci, with DRB1 alleles showing the most associated TCRs and HLA-C alleles the fewest. Strong co-occurrence of HLA alleles, especially DR and DQ, made assigning TCR associations to individual alleles difficult. Because HLA typing was missing for some donors at each locus, association tests included only the typed subset. Linkage disequilibrium might explain the correlated functional status among segregating V segments, but an unknown experimental factor could not be excluded. Broadly in line with IMGT annotations, most TCR beta V segments showed up in productive rearrangements about 87% or about 30% of the time in an earlier analysis of around 600 of the donors. The authors suggested that the approach could potentially be generalized to other disease states and immunological phenotypes. In a later analysis, HLA-associated TCR beta chains were found to be more clonally expanded and to have lower generation probabilities than equally common non-associated chains. While some public TCRs were present in many individuals, most TCR sequences turned up only very rarely across donors. According to a later genetic analysis, donors in an Asian-associated ancestry cluster had fewer N-insertions in productive TCRs than the approximately 670-donor mean. In this cohort, only TCR beta chains were sequenced, and detectable features were limited by the absence of alpha or paired-chain data. Over 15 rarely observed V segments, including chromosome 9 orphons, were excluded from the earlier analysis of approximately 600 of the donors because counts were too low. A further reported finding was that TCR beta sequences accurately predicted the HLA-A and HLA-B alleles for most subjects in the first cohort. A later analysis reported that several top co-occurrence clusters appeared linked to parvovirus B19, influenza, CMV and Epstein-Barr virus. Because the 87-base-pair reads could not distinguish some IMGT-functional V segments, including TRBV6-2 and TRBV6-3, those segments were excluded. The only immune exposure information available for the cohort was CMV serostatus. The classifier was reported to diagnose cytomegalovirus status with high specificity and sensitivity in both the original cohort and the validation cohort. An association between a missense DCLRE1C variant and V-gene and J-gene trimming of TCR beta chains was found in a later genetic analysis and replicated in an independent cohort. In vitro tests confirmed that a few of the cytomegalovirus-associated TCR beta chains recognize cytomegalovirus antigens. Most CMV-associated TCR beta chains appeared to be HLA-restricted in a later analysis, and the HLA associations seemed to be driven largely by CMV exposure. A cluster of highly shared sequence variants was judged likely to represent a technical artifact of the sequencing pipeline. In a later analysis, about 17,000 TCR beta sequences were associated with specific HLA alleles at a false discovery rate of 0.05.

Details on this clone: Its antigen specificity is not known. Within one base of it there is no much larger clone, and no base qualities were kept.

V loses 4 bases at its end and J loses 1 base; junction bases beyond the gene matches: 5. Including cysteine and phenylalanine, the CDR3 has 17 amino acids. Solely the CDR3 DNA is kept, with 51 bases framed from the first base. The cohort comprised approximately 700 healthy bone marrow donors. At the time of sampling, every cohort member was nominally healthy, though immune exposures that went unrecorded were likely present. The donor was CMV seropositive and was included in the group of 290 or so seropositive cohort members. A peripheral blood sample was collected from each donor, and TCR beta sequencing was performed on peripheral blood mononuclear cells. Genomic DNA was extracted from the blood cell samples with the Qiagen DNeasy Blood Extraction Kit. Library creation used the immunoSEQ multiplex PCR assay. For the multiplex PCR, a mixture combining 60 forward primers for TCR Vbeta segments and 13 reverse primers for TCR Jbeta segments was used. The CDR3 region of rearranged TCR beta genes was amplified from genomic DNA by a multiplex PCR assay. On the Illumina HiSeq System, the amplified TCR beta libraries were sequenced as 87-base-pair reads. Turning to the authors' computational methods: A later analysis counted about 76 million unique TCR beta chains across the 650 to 800 repertoires, and 10 million to 11 million of these chains were shared by at least two donors. Raw reads were error-corrected and collapsed into unique sequences by a nearest-neighbor algorithm in which closely related sequences were merged to remove PCR and sequencing errors. Alignment of CDR3 sequences to IMGT reference sequences was used to assign V, D and J gene segments. For a sequence to be retained, at least a six-nucleotide match to both a V gene segment and a J gene segment was required. Rearrangements were classified as productive when the CDR3 lacked stop codons and remained in frame with V and J, and all other rearrangements were classified as non-productive. CDR3 was defined by IMGT convention, running from the second conserved V-encoded cysteine to the conserved J-encoded phenylalanine. Sequences without an unambiguous match to a single V gene segment were excluded from the earlier analysis of 450 to 750 of the donors. An earlier analysis of about 600 of the donors called V segments functional above 56.7% productive rearrangements and segregating when the between-donor standard deviation exceeded 5%. A statistical classification framework was developed to diagnose cytomegalovirus status using the catalog of TCR beta chain sequences. In a later analysis, TCR nucleotide sequences were compared against IMGT/GENE-DB human TR gene sequences so that V and J genes could be assigned. Using the TCRdist pipeline, a later analysis assigned CDR3 sequences along with most-parsimonious VDJ recombination scenarios. A later analysis defined each TCR beta chain by its CDR3 amino acid sequence plus V-gene family, and excluded reads lacking a unique V-gene family. To address suspected cross-contamination and a sequencing artifact, a later analysis removed 592 highly shared, low-generation-probability nucleotide sequences. In a later analysis, a clonal expansion index for each public chain was calculated from normalized within-repertoire ranks of inferred template counts. Generation probabilities in a later analysis came from a VDJ recombination model fitted to out-of-frame rearrangements, and those results were checked against IGoR. A later analysis scored TCR-TCR, TCR-HLA and TCR-CMV co-occurrence with hypergeometric tests, applying a repertoire-size bias correction to TCR pairs. A later analysis estimated false discovery rates by permuting HLA or CMV assignments 20 times. A later analysis grouped co-occurring TCRs with DBSCAN, adding TCRdist sequence similarity when clustering within HLA-allele-positive subsets. For co-occurrence clustering, repertoires with fewer than 30,000 or more than 120,000 public chains were excluded, along with five repertoires with anomalous nucleotide sharing. The clones in this table, taken by TCRdb from immuneACCESS, are in-frame only. Not every clone is retained; where verified, under half of the shortfall comes from an unresolved V gene, and the cause of the rest is unknown. The V and J calls and the clone size are those of that table, but D and trimming were determined from the DNA. The sample table contains almost 70,000 clones; only one count was recorded for around 66% of them. Clones ranked in the top ten supply 14% of the sample.

The TCR originated in a male donor in good health and CMV-seropositive. The sequencing input was PBMCs. The chain couples TRBV6-7 to TRBJ2-2; TRBD2 lines up with 11 middle nucleotides. TRBV6-7 qualifies as an ORF whose function is uncertain. The CDR3: CASSCTSGSRNTGELFF. The sequenced DNA: TGTGCCAGCAGTTGTACTAGCGGGAGTAGGAACACCGGGGAGCTGTTTTTT.